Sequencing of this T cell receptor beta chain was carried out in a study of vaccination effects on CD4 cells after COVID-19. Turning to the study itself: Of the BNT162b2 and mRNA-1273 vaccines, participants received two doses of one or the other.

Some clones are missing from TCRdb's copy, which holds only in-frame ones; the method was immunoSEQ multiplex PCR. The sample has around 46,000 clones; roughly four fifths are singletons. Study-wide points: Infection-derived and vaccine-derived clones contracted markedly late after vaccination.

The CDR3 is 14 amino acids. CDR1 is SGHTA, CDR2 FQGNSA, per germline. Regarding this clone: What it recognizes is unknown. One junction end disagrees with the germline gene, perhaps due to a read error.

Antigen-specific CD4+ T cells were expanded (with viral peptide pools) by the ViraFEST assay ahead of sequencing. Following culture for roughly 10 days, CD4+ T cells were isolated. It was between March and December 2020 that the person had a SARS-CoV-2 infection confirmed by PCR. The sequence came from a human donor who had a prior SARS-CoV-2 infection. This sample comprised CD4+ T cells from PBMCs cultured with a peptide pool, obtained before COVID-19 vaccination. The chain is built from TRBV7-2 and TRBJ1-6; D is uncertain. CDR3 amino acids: CASSPPSHNSPLHF. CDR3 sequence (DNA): TGTGCCAGCAGCCCCCCCTCCCATAATTCACCCCTCCACTTT.